Below are 24 T cell receptor beta chains sequenced from a single sample in a study of T cells in women clearing cervical HPV infection. Here immunoSEQ multiplex PCR was the method, and the copy in TCRdb shows in-frame clones only, minus some. This table holds some 20,000 clones. The sample consisted of blood buffy coat. The origin of the receptors is a woman aged 18 to 75 with a cervical HPV16 infection that either progressed to CIN3+ or cleared (not recorded which).

Worth noting for this clone: The read is 3 residues too short to cover the CDR3 end, so that end is filled in from the germline J gene. The chain links TRBV7-9 to TRBJ1-2; 9 bases are a match to TRBD1. Germline CDR1 is SEHNR and CDR2 is FQNEAQ (reference sequence). This CDR3 is built from 14 residues. The DNA read from the CDR3 is TGTGCCAGCAGCTCACAGGGGGCCAAAGATACC. It encodes CASSSQGAKDT. In full, the CDR3 is CASSSQGAKDTYTF.

With regard to this clone: The CDR3 extends 3 residues past the end of the read, so its final part is completed from the germline J gene. This chain links TRBV7-8 with TRBJ1-4; 8 nucleotides match TRBD1. The CDR3 spans 16 residues. Germline CDR1 is SGHVS and CDR2 is FQNEAQ. The V gene end was trimmed by 2 bases and the J gene end by 8 bases; junction bases not matched to a gene: 10. The CDR3 here is CASSLPPWTGREKLFF. Partial CDR3 DNA: TGTGCCAGCAGCTTACCCCCCTGGACAGGGAGAGAAAAA.

This chain's CDR3 is CATIKTGTNTGELFF. The DNA read from the CDR3 is TGTGCCACCATTAAAACCGGGACAAACACCGGGGAG. This rearrangement joins TRBV6-2 or TRBV6-3 to TRBJ2-2, with D possibly TRBD1 on 6 matching bases. The CDR3 end falls 3 residues outside the read, so it is completed with the germline J gene. Trimming took off 10 bases at V and 2 bases at J, with 17 bases between the two ends. The germline V gene encodes CDR1 MNHEY and CDR2 SVGEGT. This CDR3 comprises 15 residues.

With respect to this clone: Read coverage stops 3 residues before the CDR3 terminus; the germline J gene supplies the remainder. V usage is TRBV7-9 and J usage is TRBJ2-7; no firm D call. The CDR3 covers 12 residues. Germline-derived CDR1 and CDR2 are SEHNR and FQNEAQ (reference sequence). Trimming cost V 1 base and J 4 bases, with 5 bases left between them. The sequenced CDR3 bases are TGTGCCAGCAGCTTAGAGAGGTACGAG. Protein: CASSLERYE. The CDR3, in full, reads CASSLERYEQYF.

Regarding this clone: The read comes to an end 3 residues before the CDR3 does, leaving the germline J gene to fill in the end. The V call is TRBV7-7, the J call TRBJ1-4; TRBD1 is a possible D gene (6 bases). Germline assignment: CDR1 SSHAT and CDR2 FNYEAQ (reference sequence). This CDR3 is 13 amino acids long. Trimming pared 4 bases from V and 8 bases from J, leaving 11 bases between. The CDR3 spells CASSYRVGEKLFF. The DNA read from the CDR3 is TGTGCCAGCAGCTACAGGGTCGGGGAAAAA.

About this clone itself: The CDR3 extends 3 residues past the end of the read, so its final part is completed from the germline J gene. The chain couples TRBV7-3 to TRBJ2-7, with D possibly TRBD1 on 6 matching bases. The germline V gene encodes CDR1 SGHTA and CDR2 FQGTGA. This CDR3 is 13 amino acids long. With 0 bases removed from V and 6 bases from J, the gap between germline ends came to 9 bases. CDR3 DNA, as far as it was read: TGTGCCAGCAGCTTAACGTTCAGGGGCGAG. It specifies CASSLTFRGE. The entire CDR3 is CASSLTFRGEQYF. Using reference TRBV7-3 and TRBJ2-7 for the parts outside the CDR3, the full variable domain is GAGVSQTPSNKVTEKGKYVELRCDPISGHTALYWYRQSLGQGPEFLIYFQGTGAADDSGLPNDRFFAVRPEGSVSTLKIQRTERGDSAVYLCASSLTFRGEQYFGPGTRLTVT.

Of note for this clone: The CDR3 extends 3 residues past the end of the read, so its final part is completed from the germline J gene. The chain uses TRBV27 and TRBJ2-1; 9 bases are a match to TRBD2. Germline CDR1 is MNHEY and CDR2 is SMNVEV (reference sequence). This CDR3 region has 15 residues. The junction had 7 bases not matched to a gene; V was cut back by 3 bases and J by 7 bases. The CDR3 sequence: CASSFSGGPVNEQFF. The DNA read from the CDR3 is TGTGCCAGCAGTTTTAGCGGGGGACCGGTGAATGAG.

As regards this clone: The CDR3 end falls 3 residues outside the read, so it is completed with the germline J gene. The V call is TRBV29-1, the J call TRBJ2-1; D may be TRBD2 (7 bases). Trimming stripped 3 bases from V and 3 bases from J, with 9 bases between. The CDR3 sequence is 13 residues long. From germline, CDR1 is SQVTM and CDR2 ANQGSEA. CDR3 residues: CSVDGGLYNEQFF. CDR3 bases read: TGCAGCGTTGACGGGGGGCTCTACAATGAG.

Of note for this clone: The read terminates 3 residues before the CDR3 end, so the remaining end is supplied by the germline J gene. The chain is built from TRBV27 and TRBJ2-1; 8 positions agree with TRBD1. Germline-derived CDR1 and CDR2 are MNHEY and SMNVEV (reference sequence). CDR3 length: 17 amino acids. V was clipped by 1 base and J by 6 bases; unmatched bases: 11. CDR3 loop: CASSLYSGTGGINEQFF. The DNA read from the CDR3 is TGTGCCAGCAGTTTATATTCGGGGACAGGAGGAATCAATGAG.

As to this clone: The sequence runs out 3 residues before the end of the CDR3; the remainder is reconstructed from the germline J gene. V usage is TRBV20-1 and J usage is TRBJ2-7, with 9 bases identical to TRBD1. Germline V gene lookup returns CDR1 DFQATT and CDR2 SNEGSKA (reference sequence). J lost 5 bases, V lost 4 bases, and 9 bases had no gene match. The CDR3 extends over 14 amino acids. CDR3 DNA (partial): TGCAGTGCTACCCCGGACAGGGGAGGCCACGAG. This sequence encodes CSATPDRGGHE. The full CDR3 reads CSATPDRGGHEQYF.

About this clone itself: The read halts 3 residues ahead of the CDR3 end, with the missing end drawn from the germline J gene. The chain joins TRBV7-9 to TRBJ1-1, with 8 positions matching TRBD1. The CDR3 runs 11 residues. Germline CDR1 SEHNR, CDR2 FQNEAQ (reference sequence). CDR3 DNA (partial): TGTGCCAGCAGCGGGACAGGCATT. This translates into CASSGTGI. The entire CDR3 is CASSGTGIAFF. Complete variable domain (other parts from reference TRBV7-9 and TRBJ1-1): DTGVSQNPRHKITKRGQNVTFRCDPISEHNRLYWYRQTLGQGPEFLTYFQNEAQLEKSRLLSDRFSAERPKGSFSTLEIQRTEQGDSAMYLCASSGTGIAFFGQGTRLTVV.

As concerns this clone: The CDR3 end is not reached by the read, which stops 3 residues before it; the germline J gene fills it in. The chain is built from TRBV7-8 and TRBJ2-3, with D maybe TRBD2 (5 bases). CDR1 is SGHVS, CDR2 FQNEAQ, per germline. This CDR3 region has 13 residues. The ends were cut back, 0 bases at V and 7 bases at J, with 8 bases in the middle. The CDR3 DNA, read in part, is TGTGCCAGCAGCTTAGCGTCGACTAATACG. This codes for CASSLASTNT. The full CDR3 is CASSLASTNTQYF.

CDR3 in amino acids: CASSPPKGRADTAFF. The covered CDR3 bases are TGTGCCAGCTCACCACCGAAGGGGCGTGCAGATACG. The chain recombines TRBV18 with TRBJ1-1, with D possibly TRBD1 on 5 matching bases. The CDR3 end is not reached by the read, which stops 3 residues before it; the germline J gene fills it in. The germline gives CDR1 KGHSH, CDR2 LQKENI. The CDR3 runs 15 residues.

For this clone: Coverage ceases 3 residues before the CDR3 finishes, and the germline J gene fills in the end. The chain has TRBV6-2 or TRBV6-3 and TRBJ2-5, with TRBD1 as a possible D gene (5 bases). V was pared by 8 bases and J by 4 bases, with 14 bases between. The CDR3 spans 13 residues. Germline-derived CDR1 and CDR2 are MNHEY and SVGEGT. The sequenced part of the CDR3 DNA is TGTGCCAGCTCTTGGGGCCAGGTAGAGACC. Its translation: CASSWGQVET. The CDR3 as a whole reads CASSWGQVETQYF.

Concerning this clone: The CDR3 end is not reached by the read, which stops 3 residues before it; the germline J gene fills it in. V is TRBV19 and J is TRBJ1-1; tentative D call: TRBD1 (6 bases). V shed 3 bases and J shed 3 bases, with 14 bases lying between them. The CDR3 has 15 residues. Germline CDR1 and CDR2: LNHDA and SQIVND (reference sequence). The CDR3 DNA, read in part, is TGTGCCAGTAGTATCGCCCAGGGGAGGTACACTGAA. Amino acid sequence: CASSIAQGRYTE. From start to end, the CDR3 is CASSIAQGRYTEAFF.

Details on this clone: The CDR3 goes on 3 residues after the read ends, and that part is filled in from the germline J gene. The J gene is TRBJ1-6, the V gene TRBV4-2; the match to TRBD1 covers 9 bases. This CDR3 is 15 amino acids long. The germline gives CDR1 LGHNA, CDR2 YNFKEQ. J was trimmed by 9 bases and V by 2 bases; bases with no gene match: 5. The CDR3 loop is CASSQSTGGSSPLHF. Partial CDR3 DNA: TGTGCCAGCAGCCAATCGACAGGGGGAAGTTCACCC.

Regarding this clone: The read terminates 3 residues before the CDR3 end, so the remaining end is supplied by the germline J gene. The genes are TRBV12-3 or TRBV12-4 and TRBJ2-5, with 7 bases aligning to TRBD2. The CDR3 spans 14 residues. V was clipped by 3 bases and J by 0 bases; unmatched bases: 1. The sequenced part of the CDR3 DNA is TGTGCCAGCAGTTTGGGAGGGGACCAAGAGACC. Residues: CASSLGGDQET. The whole CDR3 region reads CASSLGGDQETQYF.

Turning to this clone: Sequencing ends 3 residues short of the CDR3 end; the germline J gene provides the rest. The chain uses TRBV6-4 and TRBJ2-1, with a tentative D call TRBD2 (6 bases). This CDR3 spans 16 amino acids. Trimming left V 4 bases short and J 0 bases short, with 13 bases between. CDR1 and CDR2 (germline): MRHNA, SNTAGT. CDR3 protein: CASSVFGTASYNEQFF. CDR3 DNA, as far as it was read: TGTGCCAGCAGTGTCTTTGGGACTGCCTCCTACAATGAG.

About this clone: The CDR3 goes on 3 residues after the read ends, and that part is filled in from the germline J gene. The chain joins TRBV6-2 or TRBV6-3 to TRBJ1-5, with 8 bases matching TRBD1. The ends lost 6 bases at V and 9 bases at J; junction bases unmatched: 10. From germline, CDR1 is MNHEY and CDR2 SVGEGT. This CDR3 comprises 14 residues. This CDR3 reads CASSLGQGIPPQHF. The covered CDR3 bases are TGTGCCAGCAGCCTTGGACAGGGAATTCCGCCC.

With regard to this clone: The CDR3 end lies 3 residues beyond the end of the read and is filled in from the germline J gene. V gene TRBV7-3 combines with J gene TRBJ1-1; possible D gene TRBD1, 6 bases. The CDR3 extends over 15 amino acids. In germline, CDR1 is SGHTA, CDR2 FQGTGA. The germline V and J ends were trimmed by 3 bases and 0 bases, with 11 bases remaining between them. CDR3 DNA (partial): TGTGCCAGCAGCTTGGACAGTTCAGTGAACACTGAA. It translates to CASSLDSSVNTE. The whole CDR3 sequence reads CASSLDSSVNTEAFF.

Notes on this clone: Coverage ceases 3 residues before the CDR3 finishes, and the germline J gene fills in the end. The chain couples TRBV20-1 to TRBJ1-2; 12 bases align to TRBD1. Germline CDR1 reads DFQATT; CDR2 reads SNEGSKA (reference sequence). The CDR3 totals 14 residues. CDR3 in amino acids: CSARVMGQGADYTF. The sequenced CDR3 bases are TGCAGTGCTAGGGTAATGGGACAGGGGGCCGAC.

The CDR3 DNA, read in part, is TGCGCCAGCAGCTTTTTGGGGACAGGGGATTGGGAGACC. It codes for CASSFLGTGDWET. The whole CDR3 protein reads CASSFLGTGDWETQYF. The chain links TRBV5-1 to TRBJ2-5, with 10 bases that match TRBD1. The CDR3 is cut off 3 residues early in the read; its end comes from the germline J gene. Per the germline V gene, CDR1 is SGHRS and CDR2 is YFSETQ. The length of the CDR3 is 16 residues. Trimming at V came to 2 bases and at J to 5 bases, leaving 9 bases not matched to a gene.

About this clone itself: The CDR3 end lies 3 residues beyond the end of the read and is filled in from the germline J gene. The chain links TRBV30 to TRBJ2-3, with a tentative D call TRBD2 (6 bases). CDR1 and CDR2 from the germline V gene are GTSNPN and SVGIG (reference sequence). V dropped 3 bases and J dropped 4 bases, with 17 bases sitting between them. The CDR3 is 15 residues long. Partial CDR3 DNA: TGTGCCTGGAGAGAACTAGCCTCTTTTGCAGATACG. This translates into CAWRELASFADT. The entire CDR3 protein reads CAWRELASFADTQYF.

The covered CDR3 bases are TGTGCCAGCAGTGGACTAGCGGGGGCAGATACG. This gives the protein CASSGLAGADT. The full CDR3 is CASSGLAGADTQYF. The V and J genes are TRBV6-4 and TRBJ2-3, with 12 bases fitting TRBD2. The read ends 3 residues early relative to the CDR3; the germline J gene fills the gap. The CDR3 runs 14 residues. V lost 4 bases and J lost 4; bases outside the gene matches: 0. Germline CDR1 and CDR2: MRHNA and SNTAGT.